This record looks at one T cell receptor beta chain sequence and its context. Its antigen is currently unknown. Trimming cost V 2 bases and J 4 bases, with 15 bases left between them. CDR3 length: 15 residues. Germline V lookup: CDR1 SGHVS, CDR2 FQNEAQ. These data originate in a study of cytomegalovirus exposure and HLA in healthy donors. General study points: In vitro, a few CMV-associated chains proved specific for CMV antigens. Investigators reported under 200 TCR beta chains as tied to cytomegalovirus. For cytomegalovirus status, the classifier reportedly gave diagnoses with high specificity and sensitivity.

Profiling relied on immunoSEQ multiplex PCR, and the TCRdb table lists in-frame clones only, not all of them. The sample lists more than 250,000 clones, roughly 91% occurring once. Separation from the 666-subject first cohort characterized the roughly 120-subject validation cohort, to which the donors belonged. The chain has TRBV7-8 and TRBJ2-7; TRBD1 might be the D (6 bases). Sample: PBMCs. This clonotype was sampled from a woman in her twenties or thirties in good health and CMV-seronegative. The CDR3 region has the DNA TGTGCCAGCAGCTTATTTGTGGGGACAAATTACGAGCAGTACTTC. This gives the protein CASSLFVGTNYEQYF.